This TCR beta chain was captured in a study of blood T cell repertoires in COVID-19. Whole-study context: Donors in the United States, Italy and Spain gave samples during acute or convalescent COVID-19. Sample material is recorded as cDNA or gDNA derived from T cells, B-cell-depleted T cells, or PBMCs.

In the source study's methods: Quantification of nucleated cells was approximated via reference gene primer amplification. TCRdb's copy holds only in-frame clones and misses some; the assay was immunoSEQ multiplex PCR. The V and J calls and clone size are taken from that table; D and trimming were inferred from the DNA. The sample lists roughly 78,000 clones, around nine tenths occurring once. After removal of 6 bases from V and 8 bases from J, the junction contained 9 bases not matched to a gene. From germline, CDR1 is MNHNS and CDR2 SASEGT. The CDR3 has 14 amino acids. The chain is built from TRBV6-1 and TRBJ2-5; 10 bases are shared with TRBD2. The sequenced sample consisted of peripheral blood. The TCR comes from a man aged 55 to 70 with acute or convalescent COVID-19. In DNA form, the CDR3 reads TGTGCCAGCAGGCGAGAGACTAGCGGGTCTACCCAGTACTTC. Translation gives CASRRETSGSTQYF.